Following are 22 T cell receptor beta chains from one sample sequenced in a study of cytomegalovirus exposure and HLA in healthy donors. Repertoires were generated with immunoSEQ multiplex PCR, while TCRdb's copy carries only in-frame clones and drops some. The sample has some 250,000 clones, approximately 84% seen once. Material: PBMCs. Every receptor here comes from a woman in her twenties or thirties in good health and CMV-seropositive.

This clone has only a few counts. CDR3 nucleotides: TGTGCCATCAGTGTCGGCGGGGCCACAGATACGCAGTATTTT. Encoded protein: CAISVGGATDTQYF. V is TRBV10-3 and J is TRBJ2-3, with D tentatively TRBD2 (6 bases). V lost 4 bases and J lost 2, with 10 bases in between. Germline values: CDR1 ENHRY, CDR2 SYGVKD. The CDR3 totals 14 residues.

This chain links TRBV11-2 with TRBJ1-1, with 9 bases that match TRBD1. V was pared by 5 bases and J by 5 bases, with 3 bases of the junction left unmatched. The CDR3 totals 13 residues. In germline, CDR1 is SGHAT, CDR2 FQNNGV. The CDR3 nucleotides are TGTGCCAGCAGCCCCGACAGGGGGACTGAAGCTTTCTTT. Its protein is CASSPDRGTEAFF.

The chain combines TRBV5-6 with TRBJ2-3, with D maybe TRBD1 (5 bases). Trimming removed 0 bases from V and 0 bases from J, with 5 bases in between. This CDR3 spans 14 amino acids. Germline V lookup: CDR1 SGHDT, CDR2 YYEEEE. This CDR3 is CASSLGQSTDTQYF. Written as DNA, the CDR3 is TGTGCCAGCAGCTTGGGACAGAGCACAGATACGCAGTATTTT.

The chain recombines TRBV6-5 with TRBJ1-2, with TRBD1 identical over 10 bases. Germline-derived CDR1 and CDR2 are MNHEY and SVGAGI. The CDR3 is made up of 13 amino acids. The V and J ends lost 8 bases and 2 bases, in that order; junction bases with no gene match: 2. The CDR3 DNA reads as TGTGCCAGCGGGACAGGGGTAAACTATGGCTACACCTTC. Translated, it gives CASGTGVNYGYTF.

This chain's CDR3 is CASTGAGDGYNEQFF. The CDR3 DNA reads TGTGCCAGCACCGGAGCGGGAGACGGGTACAATGAGCAGTTCTTC. The rearrangement links TRBV6-5 to TRBJ2-1; the match to TRBD2 covers 8 bases. Losses at the gene ends were 7 bases for V and 4 bases for J; bases not matched to a gene: 9. Germline CDR1 reads MNHEY; CDR2 reads SVGAGI. The CDR3 extends over 15 amino acids.

The gene calls are TRBV30 and TRBJ2-7, with 7 bases lining up with TRBD1. After removal of 3 bases from V and 0 bases from J, the junction contained 11 bases not matched to a gene. From germline, CDR1 is GTSNPN and CDR2 SVGIG (reference sequence). The CDR3 is 16 residues long. CDR3 nucleotides: TGTGCCTGGAGACTACCCAGGGGGATCTTCTCCTACGAGCAGTACTTC. Amino acids: CAWRLPRGIFSYEQYF.

The V gene is TRBV27, the J gene TRBJ1-5, with D perhaps TRBD1 (5 bases). The germline V and J ends were trimmed by 4 bases and 6 bases, with 16 bases remaining between them. The V gene's germline CDR1 is MNHEY and CDR2 SMNVEV (reference sequence). CDR3 length equals 15 residues. The DNA of the CDR3 is TGTGCCAGCAGTTCCTTGATCGCCCAGGGTCAGCCCCAGCATTTT. Translated, it gives CASSSLIAQGQPQHF.

Details on this clone: The identical CDR3 is also encoded by other nucleotide sequences in the sample. The chain carries TRBV27 and TRBJ2-1, with TRBD2 identical over 10 bases. After removal of 5 bases from V and 4 bases from J, the junction contained 5 bases not matched to a gene. Per the germline V gene, CDR1 is MNHEY and CDR2 is SMNVEV (reference sequence). The CDR3 extends over 15 amino acids. This chain's CDR3 is CASSSSGRGYNEQFF. CDR3 DNA: TGTGCCAGCAGTAGCAGCGGGAGGGGATACAATGAGCAGTTCTTC.

The gene calls are TRBV4-1 and TRBJ2-7, with D possibly being TRBD1 (5 bases). V was shortened by 6 bases and J by 3 bases, with 21 bases between the two germline ends. CDR3 size: 16 residues. Germline CDR1 reads MGHRA; CDR2 reads YSYEKL. The CDR3 region is CASRPKAQDNLYEQYF. In nucleotides, the CDR3 is TGCGCCAGCAGGCCCAAGGCCCAGGACAACCTCTACGAGCAGTACTTC.

V is TRBV27 and J is TRBJ1-2; a weak D match, TRBD1 (5 bases). Trimming left V 7 bases short and J 4 bases short, with 10 bases between. From germline, CDR1 is MNHEY and CDR2 SMNVEV (reference sequence). The CDR3 has 12 residues. CDR3 amino acids: CASTDGGYGYTF. The CDR3 DNA follows: TGTGCCAGCACCGACGGGGGCTATGGCTACACCTTC.

The chain links TRBV13 to TRBJ1-2; TRBD1 is a possible D gene (6 bases). The CDR3 contains 13 residues. Deletions cut 2 bases from V and 2 bases from J, with 6 bases between. Germline V gene data show CDR1 as PRHDT and CDR2 as FYEKMQ (reference sequence). CDR3 coding DNA: TGTGCCAGCAGCTTAAGGGGGAACTATGGCTACACCTTC. Residues: CASSLRGNYGYTF.

The chain has TRBV28 and TRBJ1-5; 8 bases map to TRBD1. This CDR3 is 15 amino acids long. J was trimmed by 5 bases and V by 4 bases; bases with no gene match: 7. Germline V lookup: CDR1 MDHEN, CDR2 SYDVKM. The CDR3 DNA reads as TGTGCCAGCAGTTCCCTTGGGACAGGTGATCAGCCCCAGCATTTT. Amino acid sequence: CASSSLGTGDQPQHF.

The sample holds many counts of this clone. Here the CDR3 reads CATHNPLRKEQYF. For the CDR3, the DNA is TGTGCCACCCACAATCCCCTGCGGAAAGAGCAGTACTTC. The chain joins TRBV27 to TRBJ2-7; unclear D gene. Trimming pared 10 bases from V and 7 bases from J, leaving 20 bases between. CDR1 and CDR2 (germline): MNHEY, SMNVEV (reference sequence). The CDR3 length is 13 residues.

The chain employs TRBV7-9 and TRBJ2-5, with TRBD1 identical over 8 bases. The DNA end is a closer match to TRBJ2-7, so the J assignment may be wrong. This CDR3 contains 14 residues. From germline, CDR1 is SEHNR and CDR2 FQNEAQ (reference sequence). The CDR3 DNA sequence: TGTGCCAGCAGCTGGGGACAGGCAGTCGACGAGCAGTACTTC. Its protein is CASSWGQAVDEQYF.

This clone appeared a single time. V and J are TRBV4-2 and TRBJ2-7; 7 bases are a match to TRBD2. Per the germline V gene, CDR1 is LGHNA and CDR2 is YNFKEQ. Trimming took 4 bases from V and 3 from J; bases not matched to a gene: 9. CDR3 length equals 15 residues. The CDR3 DNA follows: TGTGCCAGCAGCCGAGATCCTAGCGGAATCTACGAGCAGTACTTC. It codes for CASSRDPSGIYEQYF.

The rearrangement uses TRBV4-1 and TRBJ2-2; a weak D match, TRBD1 (6 bases). V shed 4 bases and J shed 7 bases, with 16 bases lying between them. This CDR3 is 15 amino acids long. Germline V lookup: CDR1 MGHRA, CDR2 YSYEKL. The CDR3 DNA sequence: TGCGCCAGCAGCCTCCTGGATACCAGGGGCGGGGAGCTGTTTTTT. Amino acid sequence: CASSLLDTRGGELFF.

The chain links TRBV27 to TRBJ2-3; TRBD2 aligns across 7 bases. This CDR3 contains 15 residues. The V gene's germline CDR1 is MNHEY and CDR2 SMNVEV (reference sequence). V gave up 3 bases and J gave up 6 bases; unmatched junction bases: 9. CDR3 nucleotide sequence: TGTGCCAGCAGTTTGTGGGAGGGCCGATCGGATACGCAGTATTTT. Amino acids: CASSLWEGRSDTQYF.

V gene TRBV30 combines with J gene TRBJ2-7; D may be TRBD2 (6 bases). The V gene lost 1 base and the J gene lost 4 bases, with 11 bases spanning the gap. Germline lookup yields CDR1 GTSNPN and CDR2 SVGIG (reference sequence). The CDR3 totals 13 residues. CDR3 loop: CAWSAGGPYEQYF. The CDR3 nucleotides read TGTGCCTGGAGTGCCGGGGGACCATACGAGCAGTACTTC.

The rearrangement links TRBV5-8 to TRBJ1-2, with 8 nucleotides matching TRBD1. V trimming: 4 bases; J trimming: 4 bases; junction bases outside the gene matches: 9. Germline CDR1 and CDR2: SGHTS and YDEGEE. This CDR3 has 15 residues. CDR3 in amino acids: CASSDGQGWSYGYTF. The DNA for the CDR3 is TGTGCCAGCAGCGATGGACAGGGTTGGTCCTATGGCTACACCTTC.

The chain uses TRBV5-1 and TRBJ1-4, with 8 bases fitting TRBD1. The germline gives CDR1 SGHRS, CDR2 YFSETQ. Trimming took 5 bases from V and 3 from J; bases not matched to a gene: 9. The CDR3 is made up of 16 amino acids. CDR3 sequence (DNA): TGCGCCAGCAGACAGACAGGGGCCTTGGCTAATGAAAAACTGTTTTTT. As protein: CASRQTGALANEKLFF.

The V call is TRBV27, the J call TRBJ2-7; TRBD1 aligns across 9 bases. The germline V gene has CDR1 MNHEY and CDR2 SMNVEV (reference sequence). The V gene end was trimmed by 4 bases and the J gene end by 2 bases; junction bases not matched to a gene: 0. The CDR3 has 13 residues. Here the CDR3 DNA reads TGTGCCAGCAGTTGGACAGGGGCCTACGAGCAGTACTTC. Protein product: CASSWTGAYEQYF.

The chain carries TRBV9 and TRBJ1-1; D is unresolved. V was cut by 3 bases and J by 5 bases, with 8 bases left in between. CDR1 and CDR2 (germline): SGDLS, YYNGEE. The CDR3 spans 12 residues. DNA of the CDR3: TGTGCCAGCAGCGGATACGGTACTGAAGCTTTCTTT. Translated: CASSGYGTEAFF. The full variable domain, rest sourced from reference TRBV9 and TRBJ1-1, is DSGVTQTPKHLITATGQRVTLRCSPRSGDLSVYWYQQSLDQGLQFLIQYYNGEERAKGNILERFSAQQFPDLHSELNLSSLELGDSALYFCASSGYGTEAFFGQGTRLTVV.